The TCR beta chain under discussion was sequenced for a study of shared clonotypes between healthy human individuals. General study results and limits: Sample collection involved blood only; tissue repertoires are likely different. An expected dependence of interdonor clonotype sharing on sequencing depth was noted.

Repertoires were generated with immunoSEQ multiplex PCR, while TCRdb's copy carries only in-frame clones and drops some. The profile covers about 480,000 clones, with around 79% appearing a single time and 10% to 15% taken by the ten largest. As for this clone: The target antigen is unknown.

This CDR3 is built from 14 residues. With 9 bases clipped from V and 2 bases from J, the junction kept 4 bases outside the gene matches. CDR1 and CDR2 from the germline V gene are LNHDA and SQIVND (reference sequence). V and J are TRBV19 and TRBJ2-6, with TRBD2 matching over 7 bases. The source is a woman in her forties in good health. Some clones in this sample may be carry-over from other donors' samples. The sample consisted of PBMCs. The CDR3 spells CASLREAGANVLTF. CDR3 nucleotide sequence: TGTGCCAGCCTTCGGGAGGCTGGGGCCAACGTCCTGACTTTC. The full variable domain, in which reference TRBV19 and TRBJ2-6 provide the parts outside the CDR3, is DGGITQSPKYLFRKEGQNVTLSCEQNLNHDAMYWYRQDPGQGLRLIYYSQIVNDFQKGDIAEGYSVSREKKESFPLTVTSAQKNPTAFYLCASLREAGANVLTFGAGSRLTVL.